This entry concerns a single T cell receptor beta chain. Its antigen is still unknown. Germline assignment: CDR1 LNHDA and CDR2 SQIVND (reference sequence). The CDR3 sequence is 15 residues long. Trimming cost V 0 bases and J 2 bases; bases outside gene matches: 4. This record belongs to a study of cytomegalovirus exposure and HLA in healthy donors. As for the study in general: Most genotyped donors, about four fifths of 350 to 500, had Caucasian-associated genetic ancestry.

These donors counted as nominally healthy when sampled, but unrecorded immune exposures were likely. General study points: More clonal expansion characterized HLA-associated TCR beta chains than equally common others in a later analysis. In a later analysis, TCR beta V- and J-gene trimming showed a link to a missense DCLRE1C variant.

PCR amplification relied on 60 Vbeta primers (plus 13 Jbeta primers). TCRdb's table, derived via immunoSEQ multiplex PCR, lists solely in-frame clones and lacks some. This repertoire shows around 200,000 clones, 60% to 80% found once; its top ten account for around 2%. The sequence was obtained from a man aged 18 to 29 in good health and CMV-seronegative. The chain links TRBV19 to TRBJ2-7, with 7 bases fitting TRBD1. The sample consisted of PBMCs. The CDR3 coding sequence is TGTGCCAGTAGTATAGAAGGACAGGCCCCCTACGAGCAGTACTTC. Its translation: CASSIEGQAPYEQYF.